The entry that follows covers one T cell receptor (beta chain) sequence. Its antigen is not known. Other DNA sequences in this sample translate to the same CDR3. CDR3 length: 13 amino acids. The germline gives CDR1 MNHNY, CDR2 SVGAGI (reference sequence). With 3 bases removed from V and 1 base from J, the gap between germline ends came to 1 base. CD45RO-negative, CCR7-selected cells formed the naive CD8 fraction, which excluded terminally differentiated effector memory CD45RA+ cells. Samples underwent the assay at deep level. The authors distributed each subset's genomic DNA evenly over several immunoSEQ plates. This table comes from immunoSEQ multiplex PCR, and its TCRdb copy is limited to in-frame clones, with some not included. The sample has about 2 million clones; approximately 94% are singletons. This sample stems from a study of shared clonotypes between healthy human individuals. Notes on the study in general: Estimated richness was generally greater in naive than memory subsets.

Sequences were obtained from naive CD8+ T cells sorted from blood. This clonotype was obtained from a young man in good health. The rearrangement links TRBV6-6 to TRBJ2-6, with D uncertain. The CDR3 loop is CASSYSGANVLTF. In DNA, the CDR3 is TGTGCCAGCAGTTATTCTGGGGCCAACGTCCTGACTTTC.